This T cell receptor (beta chain) was sequenced for a study of blood T cell repertoires in COVID-19. Study overall: Researchers got acute and convalescent COVID-19 samples from the United States, Italy and Spain. The analysed material was cDNA or gDNA that came from T cells, B-cell-depleted T cells, or PBMCs.

In the source study's methods: For nucleated cells, counts were estimated from reference gene primer amplification. Libraries were prepared by immunoSEQ multiplex PCR; TCRdb keeps only in-frame clonotypes and omits some of them. V, J and clone size were drawn from that table, and D and trimming were deduced from the DNA. Of about 83,000 clones in the sample, about 82% were seen once. This CDR3 has 13 residues. Germline lookup yields CDR1 MNHEY and CDR2 SMNVEV (reference sequence). Trimming stripped 6 bases from V and 7 bases from J, with 15 bases between. This TCR derives from a woman aged 80 or older in a cohort sampled during active or convalescent COVID-19. The sequenced material came from peripheral blood. This rearrangement joins TRBV27 to TRBJ1-1; no clear D. CDR3 region: CASRSLPGSEAFF. DNA of the CDR3: TGTGCCAGCAGAAGCCTACCGGGAAGTGAAGCTTTCTTT.